Detailed here is one T cell receptor (beta chain). Other nucleotide sequences from this sample produce the same CDR3. Clones were sequenced by immunoSEQ multiplex PCR, and TCRdb holds only the in-frame ones, with some missing. The sample contains hundreds of thousands of clones, 92% of which appear only once. CD8 cells classed as naive were CD45RO-negative and positively selected for CCR7, excluding terminally differentiated effector memory CD45RA+ cells. CDR3 length: 14 amino acids. CDR1 is MNHNS and CDR2 is SASEGT in the germline V gene. Between the trimmed V and J ends, which lost 4 bases and 2 bases, there was a span of 9 bases. This sample stems from a study of shared clonotypes between healthy human individuals.

The receptor was isolated from a man younger than 45 in good health. Sequencing was done on a sample of naive CD8+ T cells sorted from blood. V is TRBV6-1 and J is TRBJ2-1; D possibly corresponds to TRBD1 (6 bases). CDR3 nucleotides: TGTGCCAGCAGTGTACAGGGTACCTACAATGAGCAGTTCTTC. Its protein is CASSVQGTYNEQFF.